The 32 T cell receptor beta chains presented below share a single source sample, sequenced in a study of blood T cells in healthy people across ages. Then a second PCR, running about 7 to 11 cycles, was carried out with a sample-barcoded 5' primer and a J-beta primer mix. TCRdb re-called the 5' RACE reads with MiXCR, one entry per CDR3 protein. The table lists about 1.8 million distinct CDR3 sequences, roughly 52% of them singletons. The source material was blood. The receptor source for this set is a woman aged 40 to 49 in good health.

This clonotype was seen a handful of times. The chain links TRBV10-3 to TRBJ2-5; unclear D gene. V gave up 4 bases and J gave up 7 bases, with 10 bases separating them. CDR3 length: 12 amino acids. Germline CDR1 and CDR2: ENHRY and SYGVKD. CDR3 region: CAISGLLGTQYF. Here the CDR3 DNA reads TGTGCCATCAGTGGGCTCTTAGGGACCCAGTACTTC.

The rearrangement uses TRBV7-6 and TRBJ1-6; no clear D gene. Germline CDR1 is SGHVS and CDR2 is FNYEAQ. The CDR3 sequence is 13 residues long. The V end was cut by 10 bases, the J end by 11 bases, with 18 bases between. The DNA of the CDR3 is TGTGCCACCAAAGGCGGTGGAAATCCACCCCTCCACTTT. It is translated as CATKGGGNPPLHF.

This clonotype showed up many times. The rearrangement uses TRBV7-2 and TRBJ2-5; D is ambiguous. Trimming took 0 bases from V and 5 from J, leaving 7 bases between them. The germline V gene encodes CDR1 SGHTA and CDR2 FQGNSA. The CDR3 spans 13 residues. The CDR3 DNA sequence: TGTGCCAGCAGCTTAGCGCGGAGCGAGACCCAGTACTTC. Translating it yields CASSLARSETQYF.

The table lists this clonotype with a few counts. The rearrangement joins TRBV29-1 to TRBJ2-7; no clear D gene. Trimming shortened V by 4 bases and J by 5 bases, and 6 bases separated the two germline ends. This CDR3 region has 10 residues. Germline CDR1 and CDR2: SQVTM and ANQGSEA. In nucleotides, the CDR3 is TGCAGCGTTGCAGTCGACGAGCAGTACTTC. Residues: CSVAVDEQYF.

V usage is TRBV3-1 and J usage is TRBJ2-1, with D perhaps matching TRBD1 or TRBD2 (5 bases each). Trimming shortened V by 1 base and J by 9 bases, and 16 bases separated the two germline ends. Germline V gene sequence: CDR1 LGHDT, CDR2 YNNKEL (reference sequence). The CDR3 runs 15 residues. CDR3 loop: CASSQGSVGVSEQFF. The CDR3 bases are TGTGCCAGCAGCCAAGGTAGCGTGGGGGTTAGTGAGCAGTTCTTC.

The V gene is TRBV27, the J gene TRBJ2-1; D gene ambiguous. Looked up from germline, CDR1 is MNHEY and CDR2 is SMNVEV (reference sequence). The CDR3 has 17 residues. V dropped 3 bases and J dropped 1 base, with 16 bases sitting between them. The CDR3 is CASSLSPRESSYNEQFF. Written as DNA, the CDR3 is TGTGCCAGCAGTTTGAGTCCCCGAGAAAGTTCCTACAATGAGCAGTTCTTC.

The rearrangement joins TRBV18 to TRBJ1-6, with D hard to call. CDR1 is KGHSH, CDR2 LQKENI, per germline. The ends were cut back, 4 bases at V and 7 bases at J, with 11 bases in the middle. The CDR3 is made up of 14 amino acids. CDR3 in amino acids: CASSRKGDNSPLHF. The CDR3 DNA reads as TGTGCCAGCTCACGCAAGGGTGACAATTCACCCCTCCACTTT.

The count of this clonotype is one. This may stem from a read error, because a much larger clone lies one nucleotide away. The chain couples TRBV7-2 to TRBJ2-7, with D possibly TRBD2 on 5 matching bases. CDR1 and CDR2 from the germline V gene are SGHTA and FQGNSA. V was trimmed by 6 bases and J by 6 bases, leaving 12 bases between them. This CDR3 is built from 12 residues. Here the CDR3 reads CASRTGNCEQYF. The CDR3 coding sequence is TGTGCCAGCAGAACCGGGAACTGCGAGCAGTACTTC.

The chain employs TRBV20-1 and TRBJ2-3; the match to TRBD2 covers 10 bases. The germline V gene has CDR1 DFQATT and CDR2 SNEGSKA (reference sequence). Unmatched junction bases numbered 4, after V lost 4 bases and J lost 0 bases. The CDR3 loop spans 15 amino acids. The CDR3 bases are TGCAGTGCTACTAGCGGGGGTTTTAGCACAGATACGCAGTATTTT. Protein sequence: CSATSGGFSTDTQYF.

This clonotype was seen a handful of times. V usage is TRBV7-2 and J usage is TRBJ2-6, with 8 bases matching TRBD1. The CDR3 consists of 20 residues. Germline V gene sequence: CDR1 SGHTA, CDR2 FQGNSA. Unmatched junction bases numbered 12, after V lost 0 bases and J lost 2 bases. CDR3: CASSLAPQGAQGAGANVLTF. CDR3 bases: TGTGCCAGCAGCTTAGCTCCTCAGGGGGCGCAAGGGGCTGGGGCCAACGTCCTGACTTTC.

This rearrangement joins TRBV4-3 to TRBJ1-6; D may be TRBD1 (6 bases). Trimming stripped 0 bases from V and 8 bases from J, with 17 bases between. The CDR3 has 17 residues. The germline V gene has CDR1 LGHNA and CDR2 YSLEER. This CDR3 is CASSQERRPGVDSPLHF. CDR3 coding DNA: TGCGCCAGCAGCCAAGAACGGCGCCCAGGGGTGGATTCACCCCTCCACTTT.

This clonotype was seen a few times. The chain has TRBV7-3 and TRBJ1-1; 11 bases agree with TRBD1. The CDR3 loop spans 14 amino acids. Germline assignment: CDR1 SGHTA and CDR2 FQGTGA. Germline trimming cut 2 bases from V and 8 bases from J; bases unmatched to any gene: 4. In nucleotides, the CDR3 is TGTGCCAGCAGCTTACTTCGGACAGGGGGCGAAGCTTTCTTT. This codes for CASSLLRTGGEAFF.

V gene TRBV3-1 combines with J gene TRBJ1-2; no definite D call. The V gene lost 0 bases and the J gene lost 1 base, with 6 bases spanning the gap. CDR3 size: 14 residues. The germline V gene has CDR1 LGHDT and CDR2 YNNKEL (reference sequence). The CDR3 is CASSQDHSNYGYTF. In DNA form, the CDR3 reads TGTGCCAGCAGCCAAGATCACAGTAACTATGGCTACACCTTC. The whole variable domain, filled in from reference TRBV3-1 and TRBJ1-2, reads DTAVSQTPKYLVTQMGNDKSIKCEQNLGHDTMYWYKQDSKKFLKIMFSYNNKELIINETVPNRFSPKSPDKAHLNLHINSLELGDSAVYFCASSQDHSNYGYTFGSGTRLTVV.

The V and J genes are TRBV29-1 and TRBJ2-7; 7 bases fit TRBD1. Germline CDR1 is SQVTM and CDR2 is ANQGSEA. The CDR3 has 14 residues. The V segment lost 2 bases and the J segment 0 bases; nucleotides outside the gene matches: 4. CDR3 in amino acids: CSVERGGSSYEQYF. The DNA of the CDR3 is TGCAGCGTTGAACGAGGGGGCTCCTCCTACGAGCAGTACTTC.

The rearrangement joins TRBV5-8 to TRBJ2-7; no clear D. Germline V gene sequence: CDR1 SGHTS, CDR2 YDEGEE. CDR3 length: 14 residues. Trimming shortened V by 2 bases and J by 0 bases, and 9 bases separated the two germline ends. Here the CDR3 DNA reads TGTGCCAGCAGCTTTTGGATAGTCTCCTACGAGCAGTACTTC. As protein: CASSFWIVSYEQYF.

The rearrangement joins TRBV6-5 to TRBJ2-1; TRBD2 is a possible D gene (5 bases). Germline V lookup: CDR1 MNHEY, CDR2 SVGAGI. CDR3 length equals 12 residues. V was cut by 8 bases and J by 8 bases, with 13 bases left in between. The CDR3: CASRGRWDEQFF. CDR3 nucleotides: TGTGCCAGCCGCGGGCGGTGGGATGAGCAGTTCTTC.

This clonotype showed up just a few times. J is TRBJ2-1 and V is TRBV12-3 or TRBV12-4; D remains unclear. The V end lost 8 bases, the J end lost 2 bases, and 10 bases lay between the germline ends. This CDR3 has 13 residues. The CDR3 loop reads CASSTEPYNEQFF. The CDR3 DNA reads TGTGCCAGCTCGACCGAGCCCTACAATGAGCAGTTCTTC.

In this sample, this clonotype turned up once. V and J are TRBV11-2 and TRBJ2-7, with D perhaps matching TRBD2 (5 bases). The CDR3 has 14 residues. The germline V and J ends were trimmed by 4 bases and 2 bases, with 12 bases remaining between them. Germline V gives CDR1 SGHAT, CDR2 FQNNGV. CDR3 nucleotide sequence: TGTGCCAGCAGCTCCCTAATGAGGGCCTACGAGCAGTACTTC. It codes for CASSSLMRAYEQYF.

The V call is TRBV7-2, the J call TRBJ1-2; D is ambiguous. This CDR3 is built from 16 residues. V lost 2 bases and J lost 6, with 19 bases in between. Per the germline V gene, CDR1 is SGHTA and CDR2 is FQGNSA. CDR3 loop: CASSLFNLQREDGYTF. The DNA of the CDR3 is TGTGCCAGCAGCTTATTTAATTTGCAGAGGGAGGATGGCTACACCTTC. Together with reference TRBV7-2 and TRBJ1-2, the CDR3 gives the full variable domain: GAGVSQSPSNKVTEKGKDVELRCDPISGHTALYWYRQSLGQGLEFLIYFQGNSAPDKSGLPSDRFSAERTGGSVSTLTIQRTQQEDSAVYLCASSLFNLQREDGYTFGSGTRLTVV.

This clonotype was found a few times. V is TRBV5-1 and J is TRBJ2-5; D unclear. Judging by the DNA end, TRBJ2-7 fits better; the J call may be wrong. CDR1 and CDR2 from the germline V gene are SGHRS and YFSETQ. CDR3 length: 15 residues. The CDR3 DNA reads TGCGCCAGCAGCCTAAACTCCGGACCAAGAGGCGAGCAGTACTTC. Protein product: CASSLNSGPRGEQYF.

The V gene is TRBV29-1, the J gene TRBJ2-1; 8 nucleotides align to TRBD2. The ends lost 8 bases at V and 2 bases at J; junction bases unmatched: 20. The CDR3 is 18 amino acids. The germline V gene has CDR1 SQVTM and CDR2 ANQGSEA. CDR3 DNA sequence: TGCAGCTTCCTGGGACTAGTGGGGCCCCGAGGGGCCTACAATGAGCAGTTCTTC. Its translation: CSFLGLVGPRGAYNEQFF.

The J gene is TRBJ2-3, the V gene TRBV15; D gene unclear. Between the trimmed V and J ends, which lost 3 bases and 7 bases, there was a span of 8 bases. Germline lookup yields CDR1 LNHNV and CDR2 YYDKDF (reference sequence). The CDR3 sequence is 12 residues long. CDR3: CATSRARNTQYF. DNA of the CDR3: TGTGCCACCAGCAGGGCGAGAAATACGCAGTATTTT.

CDR3: CASGLRLGGNTEAFF. The CDR3, as DNA: TGTGCCAGCGGCCTGCGACTAGGGGGGAACACTGAAGCTTTCTTT. This chain uses TRBV7-9 with TRBJ1-1; D might be TRBD1 (6 bases). CDR3 length: 15 residues. Germline V gene sequence: CDR1 SEHNR, CDR2 FQNEAQ (reference sequence). Trimming removed 8 bases at V and 1 base at J, with 17 bases between.

V usage is TRBV20-1 and J usage is TRBJ1-6, with 9 bases matching TRBD1. Trimming cost V 1 base and J 3 bases; bases outside gene matches: 16. The CDR3 spans 20 residues. Germline V gene data show CDR1 as DFQATT and CDR2 as SNEGSKA (reference sequence). The CDR3 DNA reads as TGCAGTGCTAGAGGGTTGGCTATTTGGGGGGACAGGGACTATAATTCACCCCTCCACTTT. It specifies CSARGLAIWGDRDYNSPLHF.

The chain joins TRBV11-2 to TRBJ1-6; a weak D match, TRBD1 (5 bases). Trimming took 5 bases from V and 7 from J, leaving 15 bases between them. The CDR3 length is 15 residues. Looked up from germline, CDR1 is SGHAT and CDR2 is FQNNGV. For the CDR3, the DNA is TGTGCCAGCAGCGGTCCGGGACGGATAAATTCACCCCTCCACTTT. Translated, it gives CASSGPGRINSPLHF.

This clonotype has more than one count but fewer than ten. This chain links TRBV3-1 with TRBJ2-3, with 9 positions matching TRBD2. The CDR3 runs 17 residues. Germline V lookup: CDR1 LGHDT, CDR2 YNNKEL (reference sequence). V trimming: 0 bases; J trimming: 1 base; junction bases outside the gene matches: 5. DNA for the CDR3: TGTGCCAGCAGCCAAGATCTGGGACTAGCCGGCACAGATACGCAGTATTTT. This gives the protein CASSQDLGLAGTDTQYF.

The CDR3 DNA sequence: TGCGCCAGCAGCCACGTCGGGACTGAGAACACCGGGGAGCTGTTTTTT. Translated, it gives CASSHVGTENTGELFF. The chain couples TRBV4-3 to TRBJ2-2; a possible D gene is TRBD2 (6 bases). The V end was cut by 3 bases, the J end by 1 base, with 12 bases between. Germline V gene data show CDR1 as LGHNA and CDR2 as YSLEER. The CDR3 has 16 amino acids.

This clonotype has a handful of counts. V and J are TRBV6-2 or TRBV6-3 and TRBJ1-2, with a possible D match to TRBD1 (5 bases). CDR1 MNHEY and CDR2 SVGEGT come from the germline V gene. The length of the CDR3 is 16 residues. The germline V and J ends were trimmed by 4 bases and 1 base, with 16 bases remaining between them. The CDR3 loop reads CASSSFRDSFNYGYTF. DNA for the CDR3: TGTGCCAGCAGTTCCTTCCGGGACTCATTTAACTATGGCTACACCTTC.

The chain uses TRBV5-1 and TRBJ2-1; TRBD2 agrees at 7 bases. Trimming cost V 0 bases and J 1 base; bases outside gene matches: 1. The CDR3 is made up of 15 amino acids. Germline CDR1 SGHRS, CDR2 YFSETQ. CDR3 loop: CASSLGSGSYNEQFF. The CDR3 DNA is TGCGCCAGCAGCTTGGGTAGCGGGTCCTACAATGAGCAGTTCTTC.

This clonotype appeared a few times. V usage is TRBV28 and J usage is TRBJ2-5; D not resolved. The CDR3 extends over 13 amino acids. The ends were cut back, 5 bases at V and 5 bases at J, with 12 bases in the middle. Germline CDR1 MDHEN, CDR2 SYDVKM. The CDR3 region is CASSTTQWETQYF. As DNA, the CDR3 is TGTGCCAGCAGTACCACCCAGTGGGAGACCCAGTACTTC.

J is TRBJ2-7 and V is TRBV27; the D is unclear. Trimming cost V 5 bases and J 1 base, with 18 bases left between them. The V gene's germline CDR1 is MNHEY and CDR2 SMNVEV (reference sequence). The CDR3 is made up of 16 amino acids. The CDR3 bases are TGTGCCAGCAGTGCCACGACACCAGCCCAATCCTACGAGCAGTACTTC. Translation gives CASSATTPAQSYEQYF.

V is TRBV20-1 and J is TRBJ2-2, with a tentative D call TRBD2 (6 bases). Between the trimmed V and J ends, which lost 5 bases and 6 bases, there was a span of 16 bases. This CDR3 has 14 amino acids. The germline gives CDR1 DFQATT, CDR2 SNEGSKA (reference sequence). The chain's CDR3 is CSAPQGGAAGELFF. Written as DNA, the CDR3 is TGCAGTGCTCCCCAAGGCGGGGCAGCCGGGGAGCTGTTTTTT.